This T cell receptor (beta chain) derives from a study of blood T cell repertoires in COVID-19. CDR1 and CDR2 from the germline V gene are SGHRS and YFSETQ. This CDR3 contains 16 residues. Trimming cost V 4 bases and J 5 bases; bases outside gene matches: 12. As handled by the study authors: Estimation of nucleated cell counts relied on the amplification of reference gene primers. Profiled with immunoSEQ multiplex PCR; TCRdb holds only in-frame clones, not every one. The V and J calls and clone size come from that table; D and trimming were worked out from the DNA. The repertoire holds under 55,000 clones, with around three quarters as singletons.

The rearrangement joins TRBV5-1 to TRBJ2-3; 8 nucleotides line up with TRBD2. Sequenced input: peripheral blood. This clonotype was sampled from a man aged 70 or older with acute or convalescent COVID-19. DNA of the CDR3: TGCGCCAGCAGCCAAAGCGGGACTAGAAGCGGAGATACGCAGTATTTT. This sequence encodes CASSQSGTRSGDTQYF.